This record looks at one TCR beta chain sequence and its context. The antigen is undetermined. The CDR3 extends 3 residues past the end of the read, so its final part is completed from the germline J gene. These data belong to a study of Tregs in tolerant kidney transplant recipients. Findings of the study overall: Validation in larger populations is needed because few patients were studied. In tolerant patients, donor-specific Tregs outgrew total Tregs, suggesting antigen-driven expansion. No direct test of biological reproducibility was done here.

The CDR3 extends over 12 amino acids. The germline gives CDR1 SNHLY, CDR2 FYNNEI. CD4+CD25+CD127- Tregs, CD4+CD25- non-Tregs, CD4 and CD8 cells were sorted. Clones were sequenced by immunoSEQ multiplex PCR, and TCRdb holds only the in-frame ones, with some missing. Recorded here are roughly 50,000 clones; the top ten clones represent 0.8% to 1%. The chain combines TRBV2 with TRBJ2-3; D gene uncertain. This material consisted of CD4+ T cells from blood, taken before the transplant. The source of this sequence is a human donor who received a combined kidney and bone marrow transplant. The sequenced part of the CDR3 DNA is TGTGCCAGCATTAGAGTGGGCTACACG. It translates to CASIRVGYT. The whole CDR3 protein reads CASIRVGYTQYF.